The clone carrying this T cell receptor (beta chain) was observed a single time. The antigen is not known. Unrecorded immune exposures were likely, despite nominal health at sampling. PCR was performed using 60 Vbeta and 13 Jbeta primers. The protocol was immunoSEQ multiplex PCR, while the TCRdb copy is restricted to in-frame clones and leaves out a portion. The sample has some 190,000 clones; 78% are singletons. The data were obtained in a study of cytomegalovirus exposure and HLA in healthy donors. Findings of the study overall: TCR beta sequences reportedly predicted most subjects' HLA-A and HLA-B alleles accurately. Analysis was performed later, and it showed HLA-associated TCR beta chains to be more clonally expanded than equally common others.

Sequenced: PBMCs. The receptor's source is a female donor in good health and CMV-seronegative.

CDR3 nucleotide sequence: TGTGCCAGCAGCTGGGGGACAAGCGGTCTTTATGGCTACACCTTC. Translation gives CASSWGTSGLYGYTF. The chain combines TRBV7-9 with TRBJ1-2, with D possibly being TRBD1 (6 bases). V was cut by 4 bases and J by 5 bases, with 17 bases left in between. Germline CDR1 reads SEHNR; CDR2 reads FQNEAQ (reference sequence). This CDR3 is built from 15 residues.